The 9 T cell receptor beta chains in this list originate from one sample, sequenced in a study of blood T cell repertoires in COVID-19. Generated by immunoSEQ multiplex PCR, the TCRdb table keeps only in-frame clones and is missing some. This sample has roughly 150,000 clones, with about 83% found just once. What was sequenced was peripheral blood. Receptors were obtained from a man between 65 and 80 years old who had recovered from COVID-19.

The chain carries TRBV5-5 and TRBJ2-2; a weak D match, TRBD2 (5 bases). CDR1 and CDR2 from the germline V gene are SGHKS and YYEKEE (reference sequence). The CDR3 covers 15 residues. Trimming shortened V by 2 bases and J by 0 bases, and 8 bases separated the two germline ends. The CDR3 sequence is CASSFGAANTGELFF. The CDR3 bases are TGTGCCAGCAGCTTTGGAGCGGCGAACACCGGGGAGCTGTTTTTT.

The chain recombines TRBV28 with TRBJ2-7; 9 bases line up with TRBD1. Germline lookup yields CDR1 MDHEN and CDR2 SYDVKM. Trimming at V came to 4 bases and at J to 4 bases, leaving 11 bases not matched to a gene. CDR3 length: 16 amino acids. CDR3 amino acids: CASSSATGGAFYEQYF. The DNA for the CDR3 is TGTGCCAGCAGTTCCGCCACAGGGGGCGCTTTTTACGAGCAGTACTTC. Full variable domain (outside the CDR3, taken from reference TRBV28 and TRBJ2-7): DVKVTQSSRYLVKRTGEKVFLECVQDMDHENMFWYRQDPGLGLRLIYFSYDVKMKEKGDIPEGYSVSREKKERFSLILESASTNQTSMYLCASSSATGGAFYEQYFGPGTRLTVT.

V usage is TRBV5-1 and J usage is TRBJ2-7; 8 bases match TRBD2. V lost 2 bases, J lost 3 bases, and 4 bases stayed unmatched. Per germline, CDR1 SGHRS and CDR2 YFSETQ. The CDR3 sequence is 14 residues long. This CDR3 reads CASSLAGVVYEQYF. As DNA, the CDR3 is TGCGCCAGCAGCTTAGCGGGAGTGGTCTACGAGCAGTACTTC. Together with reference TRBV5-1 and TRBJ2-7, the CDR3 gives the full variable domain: KAGVTQTPRYLIKTRGQQVTLSCSPISGHRSVSWYQQTPGQGLQFLFEYFSETQRNKGNFPGRFSGRQFSNSRSEMNVSTLELGDSALYLCASSLAGVVYEQYFGPGTRLTVT.

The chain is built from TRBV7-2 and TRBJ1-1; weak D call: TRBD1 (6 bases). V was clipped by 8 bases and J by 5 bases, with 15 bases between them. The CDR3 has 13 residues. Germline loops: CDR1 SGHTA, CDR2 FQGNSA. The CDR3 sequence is CASHKLDRTEAFF. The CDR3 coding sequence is TGTGCCAGCCACAAACTCGACAGGACTGAAGCTTTCTTT.

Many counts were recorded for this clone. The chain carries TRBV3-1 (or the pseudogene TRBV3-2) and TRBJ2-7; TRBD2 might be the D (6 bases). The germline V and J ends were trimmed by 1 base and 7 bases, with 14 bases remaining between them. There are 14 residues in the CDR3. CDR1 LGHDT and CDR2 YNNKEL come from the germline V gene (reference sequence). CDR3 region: CASSQVPGAGEQYF. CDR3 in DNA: TGTGCCAGCAGCCAAGTCCCGGGTGCGGGGGAGCAGTACTTC.

The CDR3 DNA is TGTGCCAGCAGCTTGGGTCCCGGAGGGGTAGAGCAGTTCTTC. Amino acids: CASSLGPGGVEQFF. The V and J genes are TRBV7-9 and TRBJ2-1, with D possibly TRBD2 on 6 matching bases. CDR3 length: 14 residues. Trimming took off 3 bases at V and 10 bases at J, with 16 bases between the two ends. Germline assignment: CDR1 SEHNR and CDR2 FQNEAQ (reference sequence).

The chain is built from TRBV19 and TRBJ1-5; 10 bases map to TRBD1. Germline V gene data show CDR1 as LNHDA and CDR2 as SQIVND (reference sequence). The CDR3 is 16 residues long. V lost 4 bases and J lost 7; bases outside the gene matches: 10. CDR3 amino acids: CASSKPGTGVGQPQHF. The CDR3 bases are TGTGCCAGTAGTAAACCCGGGACAGGGGTAGGGCAGCCCCAGCATTTT.

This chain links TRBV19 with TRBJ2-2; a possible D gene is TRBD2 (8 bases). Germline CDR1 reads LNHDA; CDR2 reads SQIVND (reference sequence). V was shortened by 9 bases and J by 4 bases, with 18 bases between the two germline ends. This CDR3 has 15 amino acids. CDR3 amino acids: CASGGGGGTTGELFF. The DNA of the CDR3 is TGTGCCAGCGGAGGGGGCGGGGGGACCACCGGGGAGCTGTTTTTT. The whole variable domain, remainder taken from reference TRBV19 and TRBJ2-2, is DGGITQSPKYLFRKEGQNVTLSCEQNLNHDAMYWYRQDPGQGLRLIYYSQIVNDFQKGDIAEGYSVSREKKESFPLTVTSAQKNPTAFYLCASGGGGGTTGELFFGEGSRLTVL.

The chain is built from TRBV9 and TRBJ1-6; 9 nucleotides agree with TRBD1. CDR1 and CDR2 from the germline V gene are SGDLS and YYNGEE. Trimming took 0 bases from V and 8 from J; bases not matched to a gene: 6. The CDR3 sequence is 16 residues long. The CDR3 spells CASSVGLDRGDSPLHF. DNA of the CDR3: TGTGCCAGCAGCGTAGGACTGGACAGGGGCGATTCACCCCTCCACTTT.